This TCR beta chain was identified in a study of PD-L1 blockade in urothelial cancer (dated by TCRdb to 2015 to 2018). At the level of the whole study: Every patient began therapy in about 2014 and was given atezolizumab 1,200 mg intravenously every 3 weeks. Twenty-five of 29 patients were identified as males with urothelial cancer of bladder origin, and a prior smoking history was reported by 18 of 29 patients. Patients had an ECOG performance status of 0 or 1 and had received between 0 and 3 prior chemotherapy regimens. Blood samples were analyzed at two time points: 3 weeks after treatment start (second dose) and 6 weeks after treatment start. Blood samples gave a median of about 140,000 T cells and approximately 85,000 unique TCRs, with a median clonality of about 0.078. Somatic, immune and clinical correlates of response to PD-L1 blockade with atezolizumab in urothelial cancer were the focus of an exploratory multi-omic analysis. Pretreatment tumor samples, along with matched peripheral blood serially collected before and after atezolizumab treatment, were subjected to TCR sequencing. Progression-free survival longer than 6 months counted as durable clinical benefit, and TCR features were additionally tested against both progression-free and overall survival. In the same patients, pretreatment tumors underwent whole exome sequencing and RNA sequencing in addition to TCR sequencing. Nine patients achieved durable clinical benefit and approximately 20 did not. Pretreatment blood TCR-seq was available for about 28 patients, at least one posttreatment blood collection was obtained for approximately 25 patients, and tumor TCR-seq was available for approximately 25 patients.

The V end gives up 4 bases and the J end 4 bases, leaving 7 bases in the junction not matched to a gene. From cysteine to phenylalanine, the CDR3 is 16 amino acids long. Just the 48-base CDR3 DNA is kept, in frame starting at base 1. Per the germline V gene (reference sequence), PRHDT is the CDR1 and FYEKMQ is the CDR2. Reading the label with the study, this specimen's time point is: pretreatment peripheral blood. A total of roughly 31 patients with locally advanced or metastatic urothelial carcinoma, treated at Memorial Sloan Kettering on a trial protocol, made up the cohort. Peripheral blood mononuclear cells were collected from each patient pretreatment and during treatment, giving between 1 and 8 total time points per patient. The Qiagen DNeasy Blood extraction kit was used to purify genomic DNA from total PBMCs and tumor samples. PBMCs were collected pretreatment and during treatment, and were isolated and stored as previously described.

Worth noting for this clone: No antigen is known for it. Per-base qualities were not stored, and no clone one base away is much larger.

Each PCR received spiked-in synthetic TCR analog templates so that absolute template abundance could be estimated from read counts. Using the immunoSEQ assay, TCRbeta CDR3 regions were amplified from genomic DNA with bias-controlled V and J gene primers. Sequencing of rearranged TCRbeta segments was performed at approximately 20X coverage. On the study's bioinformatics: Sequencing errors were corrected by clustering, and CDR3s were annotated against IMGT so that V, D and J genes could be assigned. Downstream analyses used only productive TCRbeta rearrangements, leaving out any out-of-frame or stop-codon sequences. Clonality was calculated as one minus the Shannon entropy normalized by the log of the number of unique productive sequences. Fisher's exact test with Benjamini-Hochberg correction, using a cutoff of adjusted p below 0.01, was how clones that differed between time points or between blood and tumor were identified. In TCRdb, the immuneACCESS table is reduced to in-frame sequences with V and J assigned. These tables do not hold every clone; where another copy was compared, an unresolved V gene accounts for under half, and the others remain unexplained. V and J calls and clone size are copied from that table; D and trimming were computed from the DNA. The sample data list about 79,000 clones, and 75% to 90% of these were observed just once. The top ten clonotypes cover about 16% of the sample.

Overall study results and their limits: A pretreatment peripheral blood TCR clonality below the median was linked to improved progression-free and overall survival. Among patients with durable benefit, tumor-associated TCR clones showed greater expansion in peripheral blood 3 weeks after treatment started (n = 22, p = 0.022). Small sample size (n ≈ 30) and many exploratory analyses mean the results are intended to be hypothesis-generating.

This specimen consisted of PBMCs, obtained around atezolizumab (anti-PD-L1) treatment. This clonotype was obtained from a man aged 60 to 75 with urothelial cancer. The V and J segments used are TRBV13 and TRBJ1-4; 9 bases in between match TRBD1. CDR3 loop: CASSSKQGAGNEKLFF. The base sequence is TGTGCCAGCAGCTCAAAACAGGGGGCGGGTAATGAAAAACTGTTTTTT.